This entry lists 31 T cell receptor beta chains sequenced from one sample in a study of cytomegalovirus exposure and HLA in healthy donors. Both 60 Vbeta primers and 13 Jbeta primers went into the PCR. Using immunoSEQ multiplex PCR, the repertoire was profiled, and TCRdb retains in-frame clones only, with some absent. The sample has about 160,000 clones, roughly four fifths seen once. The sample was PBMCs. These receptor sequences come from a woman between 18 and 29 years old in good health and CMV-seronegative.

The chain uses TRBV28 and TRBJ1-4; 7 bases match TRBD1. The germline gives CDR1 MDHEN, CDR2 SYDVKM. V shed 5 bases and J 7 bases; nucleotides not matched to a gene: 7. The CDR3 is 14 amino acids. Here the CDR3 DNA reads TGTGCCAGCAGTCCCCGACAGGGTGTTGAAAAACTGTTTTTT. Residues: CASSPRQGVEKLFF.

This clone has just one count. The identical CDR3 is also encoded by other nucleotide sequences in the sample. V usage is TRBV15 and J usage is TRBJ1-4; TRBD1 might be the D (6 bases). Germline values: CDR1 LNHNV, CDR2 YYDKDF (reference sequence). The CDR3 loop spans 15 amino acids. The V end lost 3 bases, the J end lost 8 bases, and 16 bases lay between the germline ends. CDR3 DNA: TGTGCCACCAGCAGGGATCGGGACAAACGAGAAAAACTGTTTTTT. Its translation is CATSRDRDKREKLFF. Based on the CDR3 plus reference TRBV15 and TRBJ1-4, the full variable domain is DAMVIQNPRYQVTQFGKPVTLSCSQTLNHNVMYWYQQKSSQAPKLLFHYYDKDFNNEADTPDNFQSRRPNTSFCFLDIRSPGLGDTAMYLCATSRDRDKREKLFFGSGTQLSVL.

This chain links TRBV5-1 with TRBJ2-5; 7 nucleotides agree with TRBD1. The germline V gene has CDR1 SGHRS and CDR2 YFSETQ. J gave up 0 bases and V 3 bases, and 8 bases lay outside the gene matches. This CDR3 has 16 residues. The CDR3 spells CASSSGTVMYQETQYF. The CDR3 coding sequence is TGCGCCAGCAGCTCAGGGACAGTGATGTACCAAGAGACCCAGTACTTC. The entire variable domain, with the rest obtained from reference TRBV5-1 and TRBJ2-5, is as follows: KAGVTQTPRYLIKTRGQQVTLSCSPISGHRSVSWYQQTPGQGLQFLFEYFSETQRNKGNFPGRFSGRQFSNSRSEMNVSTLELGDSALYLCASSSGTVMYQETQYFGPGTRLLVL.

The chain carries TRBV7-8 and TRBJ1-5; a possible D gene is TRBD1 (5 bases). The CDR3 has 15 amino acids. V shed 2 bases and J shed 5 bases, with 13 bases lying between them. From germline, CDR1 is SGHVS and CDR2 FQNEAQ. CDR3 in amino acids: CASSLMGQGDQPQHF. CDR3 coding DNA: TGTGCCAGCAGCTTAATGGGGCAGGGCGATCAGCCCCAGCATTTT.

CDR3 nucleotides: TGCGCCAGCAGCCTGTCAAGCGGGAGTGGCAATGAGCAGTTCTTC. It encodes CASSLSSGSGNEQFF. The chain is built from TRBV5-1 and TRBJ2-1; 8 bases agree with TRBD2. The J segment lost 6 bases and the V segment lost 4 bases, leaving 9 bases of the junction unmatched. The CDR3 length is 15 residues. Germline V gene data show CDR1 as SGHRS and CDR2 as YFSETQ.

The table lists this clone with a few counts. The chain employs TRBV15 and TRBJ2-7; D possibly corresponds to TRBD1 (6 bases). Trimming left V 2 bases short and J 2 bases short, with 19 bases between. The CDR3 has 17 amino acids. CDR1 and CDR2 from the germline V gene are LNHNV and YYDKDF (reference sequence). The CDR3 DNA follows: TGTGCCACCAGCAGAAATCAACGACAGGCCCGGACCTACGAGCAGTACTTC. Translating it yields CATSRNQRQARTYEQYF.

This rearrangement joins TRBV2 to TRBJ2-7; 9 bases agree with TRBD1. This CDR3 region has 14 residues. Germline assignment: CDR1 SNHLY and CDR2 FYNNEI. Trimming at V came to 8 bases and at J to 4 bases, leaving 9 bases not matched to a gene. Here the CDR3 reads CASGGGQGSYEQYF. The CDR3 nucleotides read TGTGCCAGCGGGGGGGGACAGGGTTCGTACGAGCAGTACTTC.

The V and J genes are TRBV6-6 and TRBJ1-1, with no clear D. Germline-derived CDR1 and CDR2 are MNHNY and SVGAGI (reference sequence). Trimming took 7 bases from V and 5 from J, leaving 14 bases between them. The CDR3 consists of 13 residues. This CDR3 reads CASKLGEWTEAFF. CDR3 DNA: TGTGCCAGCAAGCTTGGGGAGTGGACTGAAGCTTTCTTT.

Details on this clone: This same CDR3 is encoded by further DNA sequences in the sample. The rearrangement links TRBV9 to TRBJ2-5; weak D call: TRBD2 (7 bases). Germline CDR1 reads SGDLS; CDR2 reads YYNGEE. The CDR3 length is 14 residues. Trimming removed 0 bases at V and 5 bases at J, with 11 bases between. Here the CDR3 reads CASSVGGGRETQYF. DNA for the CDR3: TGTGCCAGCAGCGTAGGGGGGGGGCGGGAGACCCAGTACTTC.

Concerning this clone: One junction end disagrees with the germline gene, perhaps due to a read error. Within the sample, other DNA sequences also encode this same CDR3. CDR3 protein: CASSIPGGLQPQHF. The CDR3 DNA reads as TGCGCCAGTAGTATACCAGGGGGCTTACAGCCCCAGCATTTT. The chain couples TRBV19 to TRBJ1-5, with 8 bases fitting TRBD1. The CDR3 extends over 14 amino acids. Per germline, CDR1 LNHDA and CDR2 SQIVND (reference sequence).

The genes are TRBV7-2 and TRBJ1-5; D remains ambiguous. This CDR3 has 13 residues. The germline V and J ends were trimmed by 3 bases and 5 bases, with 8 bases remaining between them. From germline, CDR1 is SGHTA and CDR2 FQGNSA. The CDR3, as DNA: TGTGCCAGCAGCTTTCTGGGCCATCAGCCCCAGCATTTT. It is translated as CASSFLGHQPQHF.

V usage is TRBV7-6 and J usage is TRBJ1-1; 9 bases line up with TRBD1. The CDR3 loop spans 14 amino acids. V lost 5 bases and J lost 9; bases outside the gene matches: 10. The V gene's germline CDR1 is SGHVS and CDR2 FNYEAQ. The CDR3 sequence: CASSGGQGSPKAFF. CDR3 DNA sequence: TGTGCCAGCAGCGGGGGACAGGGAAGCCCTAAAGCTTTCTTT.

The V and J genes are TRBV7-2 and TRBJ2-1, with 8 bases that match TRBD1. Germline lookup yields CDR1 SGHTA and CDR2 FQGNSA. This CDR3 is built from 18 residues. The trim removed 4 bases at V and 4 bases at J, leaving 15 bases unmatched. CDR3 sequence reads: CASSSRGRTGKPYNEQFF. CDR3 in DNA: TGTGCCAGCAGCTCCCGAGGACGGACAGGGAAACCTTACAATGAGCAGTTCTTC.

Only a few counts were recorded for this clone. The sample carries other DNA sequences with the same CDR3. The CDR3 loop reads CSVGQGGEKLFF. The CDR3 DNA sequence: TGCAGCGTTGGACAGGGGGGGGAAAAACTGTTTTTT. The gene calls are TRBV29-1 and TRBJ1-4; TRBD1 aligns across 9 bases. The CDR3 is 12 amino acids. J gave up 8 bases and V 4 bases, and 2 bases lay outside the gene matches. CDR1 and CDR2 from the germline V gene are SQVTM and ANQGSEA.

The rearrangement links TRBV10-2 to TRBJ1-5, with 8 nucleotides matching TRBD1. The germline V gene has CDR1 WSHSY and CDR2 SAAADI. V was clipped by 2 bases and J by 2 bases; unmatched bases: 8. The CDR3 length is 17 residues. As DNA, the CDR3 is TGCGCCAGCAGTGAGGGACAGGGATCGTGGGGCAATCAGCCCCAGCATTTT. Amino acids: CASSEGQGSWGNQPQHF.

The chain has TRBV6-6 and TRBJ1-1; 8 bases agree with TRBD1. The CDR3 is 15 residues long. Germline trimming cut 5 bases from V and 1 base from J; bases unmatched to any gene: 6. Per the germline V gene, CDR1 is MNHNY and CDR2 is SVGAGI (reference sequence). The CDR3 spells CASSHLGQANTEAFF. The CDR3 nucleotides read TGTGCCAGCAGTCATCTGGGACAGGCGAACACTGAAGCTTTCTTT.

Remarks on this clone: The junction departs from germline at one end; a sequencing error may be responsible. Other nucleotide sequences in the sample specify the same CDR3. V usage is TRBV2 and J usage is TRBJ1-3; unclear D gene. This CDR3 is 16 amino acids long. Per the germline V gene, CDR1 is SNHLY and CDR2 is FYNNEI. This chain's CDR3 is CASSPNLAGFGNTIYF. The CDR3 DNA sequence: TGTGCCAGCAGTCCTAATTTGGCCGGGTTTGGAAATACCATATATTTT.

Note on this clone: Other DNA sequences in the same sample also yield this CDR3. V usage is TRBV28 and J usage is TRBJ2-7; D might be TRBD2 (6 bases). CDR1 is MDHEN, CDR2 SYDVKM, per germline. This CDR3 region has 12 residues. Trimming took 6 bases from V and 4 from J, leaving 10 bases between them. The chain's CDR3 is CASSSGVYEQYF. The CDR3 region has the DNA TGTGCCAGCAGCTCGGGGGTGTACGAGCAGTACTTC.

This clone has a handful of counts. This chain links TRBV9 with TRBJ2-3, with TRBD2 as a possible D gene (6 bases). V gave up 1 base and J gave up 0 bases, with 9 bases separating them. From germline, CDR1 is SGDLS and CDR2 YYNGEE. The CDR3 spans 15 residues. This CDR3 is CASSVYSGSTDTQYF. CDR3 sequence (DNA): TGTGCCAGCAGCGTATATAGCGGTAGCACAGATACGCAGTATTTT. The full variable domain, in which reference TRBV9 and TRBJ2-3 provide the parts outside the CDR3, is DSGVTQTPKHLITATGQRVTLRCSPRSGDLSVYWYQQSLDQGLQFLIQYYNGEERAKGNILERFSAQQFPDLHSELNLSSLELGDSALYFCASSVYSGSTDTQYFGPGTRLTVL.

This rearrangement joins TRBV2 to TRBJ2-7; 8 bases line up with TRBD1. The V gene end was trimmed by 8 bases and the J gene end by 0 bases; junction bases not matched to a gene: 6. The germline gives CDR1 SNHLY, CDR2 FYNNEI. The CDR3 is 14 residues long. This CDR3 reads CASQWTGPSYEQYF. The CDR3 DNA is TGTGCCAGCCAATGGACAGGGCCCTCCTACGAGCAGTACTTC.

The chain is built from TRBV30 and TRBJ2-6; D may be TRBD1 (5 bases). V was cut by 1 base and J by 0 bases, with 16 bases left in between. Germline CDR1 is GTSNPN and CDR2 is SVGIG (reference sequence). This CDR3 is built from 18 residues. The CDR3 loop is CAWSGVPRVYSGANVLTF. In DNA form, the CDR3 reads TGTGCCTGGAGTGGGGTTCCCAGGGTATACTCTGGGGCCAACGTCCTGACTTTC.

The chain combines TRBV2 with TRBJ1-4; D possibly corresponds to TRBD1 (5 bases). CDR1 SNHLY and CDR2 FYNNEI come from the germline V gene. Trimming took off 0 bases at V and 8 bases at J, with 13 bases between the two ends. The CDR3 has 15 amino acids. This chain's CDR3 is CASSEARGSGEKLFF. CDR3 nucleotide sequence: TGTGCCAGCAGTGAAGCTAGGGGCAGCGGGGAAAAACTGTTTTTT.

V usage is TRBV5-1 and J usage is TRBJ1-6; 7 nucleotides agree with TRBD1. Looked up from germline, CDR1 is SGHRS and CDR2 is YFSETQ. The CDR3 is made up of 16 amino acids. Losses at the gene ends were 0 bases for V and 4 bases for J; bases not matched to a gene: 4. The DNA for the CDR3 is TGCGCCAGCAGCTTGGCCGGGACAGTTTATAATTCACCCCTCCACTTT. It codes for CASSLAGTVYNSPLHF.

The rearrangement links TRBV19 to TRBJ2-7, with 7 positions matching TRBD1. CDR1 is LNHDA and CDR2 is SQIVND in the germline V gene (reference sequence). Unmatched junction bases numbered 16, after V lost 4 bases and J lost 7 bases. This CDR3 contains 16 residues. CDR3 amino acids: CASSNAETGILREQYF. The CDR3 DNA reads TGTGCCAGTAGTAATGCCGAGACAGGGATCCTACGGGAGCAGTACTTC.

The sample holds one count of this clone. This chain joins TRBV6-6 and TRBJ1-3; no definite D call. Trimming removed 2 bases from V and 0 bases from J, with 11 bases in between. The CDR3 covers 16 residues. Germline CDR1 and CDR2: MNHNY and SVGAGI (reference sequence). CDR3 nucleotides: TGTGCCAGCAGTTACCGACTTAATCGCTCTGGAAACACCATATATTTT. Its translation is CASSYRLNRSGNTIYF.

In this sample, this clone is medium-sized (0.01 to 0.1%). V is TRBV5-4 and J is TRBJ1-2; D possibly corresponds to TRBD1 (6 bases). The CDR3 has 15 residues. Per germline, CDR1 SGHNT and CDR2 YYREEE (reference sequence). Trimming cost V 4 bases and J 4 bases, with 17 bases left between them. This CDR3 is CASSTEHRVAYGYTF. CDR3 nucleotide sequence: TGTGCCAGCAGCACCGAGCACAGGGTTGCCTATGGCTACACCTTC.

This chain links TRBV19 with TRBJ1-5; D may be TRBD1 (5 bases). Per germline, CDR1 LNHDA and CDR2 SQIVND (reference sequence). V shed 5 bases and J shed 1 base, with 12 bases lying between them. CDR3 size: 15 residues. The CDR3 bases are TGTGCCAGTAGTTGGGGGGAGAGAAGCAATCAGCCCCAGCATTTT. Translation: CASSWGERSNQPQHF.

The sample holds one count of this clone. V gene TRBV6-5 combines with J gene TRBJ1-2; 7 nucleotides match TRBD1. The germline V gene has CDR1 MNHEY and CDR2 SVGAGI. This CDR3 has 15 residues. With V trimmed by 2 bases and J by 8 bases, 11 bases remained unmatched. The CDR3 DNA is TGTGCCAGCAGTTACAACTACCCAGGGGGTTACGGCTACACCTTC. Protein sequence: CASSYNYPGGYGYTF.

The chain couples TRBV4-1 to TRBJ1-3; D gene ambiguous. The CDR3 loop spans 16 amino acids. V was cut by 4 bases and J by 0 bases, with 13 bases left in between. From germline, CDR1 is MGHRA and CDR2 YSYEKL. CDR3 region: CASSREDGYSGNTIYF. In DNA, the CDR3 is TGCGCCAGCAGCCGGGAGGACGGGTACTCTGGAAACACCATATATTTT.

V is TRBV5-1 and J is TRBJ2-1; 8 nucleotides line up with TRBD2. Germline CDR1 and CDR2: SGHRS and YFSETQ. CDR3 size: 14 residues. V was clipped by 4 bases and J by 6 bases; unmatched bases: 6. This CDR3 reads CASSGGRSSNEQFF. The CDR3 nucleotides are TGCGCCAGCAGCGGCGGGAGGTCCAGCAATGAGCAGTTCTTC.

V usage is TRBV9 and J usage is TRBJ1-1; D gene ambiguous. V lost 3 bases, J lost 5 bases, and 14 bases lay in between. The CDR3 has 14 amino acids. Germline CDR1 SGDLS, CDR2 YYNGEE. CDR3 DNA: TGTGCCAGCAGCGACCAGTTAACCAGGACTGAAGCTTTCTTT. Translating it yields CASSDQLTRTEAFF.